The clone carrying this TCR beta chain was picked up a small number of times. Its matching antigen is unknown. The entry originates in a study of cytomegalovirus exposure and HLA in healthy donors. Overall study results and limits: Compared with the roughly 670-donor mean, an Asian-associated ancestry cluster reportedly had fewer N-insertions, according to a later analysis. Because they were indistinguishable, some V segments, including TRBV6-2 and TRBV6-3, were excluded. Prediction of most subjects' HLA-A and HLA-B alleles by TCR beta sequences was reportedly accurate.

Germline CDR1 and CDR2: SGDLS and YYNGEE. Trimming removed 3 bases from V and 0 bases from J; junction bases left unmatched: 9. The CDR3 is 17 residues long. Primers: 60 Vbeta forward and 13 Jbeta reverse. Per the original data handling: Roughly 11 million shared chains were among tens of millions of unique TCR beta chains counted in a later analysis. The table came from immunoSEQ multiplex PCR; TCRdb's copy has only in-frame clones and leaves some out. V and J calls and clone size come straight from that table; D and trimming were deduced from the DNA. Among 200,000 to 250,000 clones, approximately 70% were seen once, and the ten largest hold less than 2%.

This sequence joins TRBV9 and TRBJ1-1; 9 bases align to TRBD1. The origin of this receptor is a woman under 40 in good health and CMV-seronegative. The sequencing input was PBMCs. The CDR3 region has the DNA TGTGCCAGCAGCGAAGGACAGGGGTGGAACATGAACACTGAAGCTTTCTTT. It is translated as CASSEGQGWNMNTEAFF.